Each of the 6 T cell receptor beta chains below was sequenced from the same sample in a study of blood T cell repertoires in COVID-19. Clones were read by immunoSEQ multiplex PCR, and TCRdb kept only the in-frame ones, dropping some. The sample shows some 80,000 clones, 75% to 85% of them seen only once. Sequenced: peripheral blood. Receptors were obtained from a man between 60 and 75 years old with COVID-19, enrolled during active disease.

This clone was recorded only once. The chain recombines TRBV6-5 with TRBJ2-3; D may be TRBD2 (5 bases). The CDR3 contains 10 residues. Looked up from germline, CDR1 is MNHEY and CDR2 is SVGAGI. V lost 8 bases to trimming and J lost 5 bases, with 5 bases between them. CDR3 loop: CASGRDTQYF. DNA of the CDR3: TGTGCCAGCGGGAGAGATACGCAGTATTTT.

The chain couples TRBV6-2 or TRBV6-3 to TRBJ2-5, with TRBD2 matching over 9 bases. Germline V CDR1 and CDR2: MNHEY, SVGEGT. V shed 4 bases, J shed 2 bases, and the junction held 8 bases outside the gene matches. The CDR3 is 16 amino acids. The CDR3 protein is CASSLGVAGVQETQYF. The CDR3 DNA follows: TGTGCCAGCAGTTTAGGAGTAGCGGGAGTTCAAGAGACCCAGTACTTC.

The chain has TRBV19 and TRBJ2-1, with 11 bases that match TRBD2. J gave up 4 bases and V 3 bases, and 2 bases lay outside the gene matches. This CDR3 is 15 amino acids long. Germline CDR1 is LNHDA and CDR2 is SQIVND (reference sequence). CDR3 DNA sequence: TGTGCCAGTAGTATTAGCGGGGGGGCTTACAATGAGCAGTTCTTC. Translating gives CASSISGGAYNEQFF.

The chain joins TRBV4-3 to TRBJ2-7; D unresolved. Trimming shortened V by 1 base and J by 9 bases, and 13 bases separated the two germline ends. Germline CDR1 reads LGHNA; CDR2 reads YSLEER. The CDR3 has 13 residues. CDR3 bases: TGCGCCAGCAGCCAAGTGGGCGAGTCGACGCAGTACTTC. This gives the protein CASSQVGESTQYF.

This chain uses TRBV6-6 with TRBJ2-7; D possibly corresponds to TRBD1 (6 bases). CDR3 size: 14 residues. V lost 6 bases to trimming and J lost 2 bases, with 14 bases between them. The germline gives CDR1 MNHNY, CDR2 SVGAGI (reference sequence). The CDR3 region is CASSKPGTTYEQYF. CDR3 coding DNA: TGTGCCAGCAGCAAACCCGGGACAACCTACGAGCAGTACTTC.

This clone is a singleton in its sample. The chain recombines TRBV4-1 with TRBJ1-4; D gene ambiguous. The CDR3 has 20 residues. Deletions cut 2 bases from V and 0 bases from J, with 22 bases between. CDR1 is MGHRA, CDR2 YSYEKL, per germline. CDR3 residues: CASSQPLMPARRATNEKLFF. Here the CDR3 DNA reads TGCGCCAGCAGCCAACCCTTAATGCCCGCCAGGCGTGCAACTAATGAAAAACTGTTTTTT.